This T cell receptor (beta chain) was identified in a study of T-cell reconstitution after alpha-beta-depleted transplantation in children (dated by TCRdb to about 2016). For the wider study: Using TCR repertoire profiling, the study followed T-cell immune reconstitution in a quantitative way in children after TCRalphabeta/CD19-depleted allogeneic hematopoietic cell transplantation.

The meaning of the sample's treatment or condition label: allogeneic hematopoietic cell transplantation with graft depleted of TCRalphabeta T cells and CD19 B cells. TCRalphabeta/CD19-depleted allogeneic hematopoietic cell grafts were given to the transplant recipients, all of whom were children. This clonotype was seen repeatedly, ten times or more. The target of this receptor is not known. No base quality values were provided; no much bigger clone lies one nucleotide off. Reading the germline V gene (reference sequence) gives CDR1 SGHAT and CDR2 FQDESV. From V the trimming removes 8 bases and from J it removes 6 bases, while the gene matches leave 9 bases of the junction unaccounted for. The CDR3 covers 16 residues, taking in both the cysteine and the phenylalanine. Only CDR3 DNA remains: 48 bases, in frame from the first base. The protocol used for the library was PCR. The data were produced on an Illumina HiSeq 2500. Molecular barcoding was employed in the preparation of TCR libraries, with unique molecular identifiers being used to normalize TCRbeta repertoire quantification. TCRdb passed the public sequencing reads through fastp at Q25 and MiXCR, retaining productive beta sequences. Each CDR3 protein gets just one entry, which takes the most common genes and DNA from the rows behind it. For this sample there are some 200,000 distinct CDR3 sequences; approximately 6.8% appear just once. The ten largest clones represent 4.5% of the sample.

What the research found in general, with its limitations: In some patients, the high TCRbeta diversity seen at day 60 was put down to recipient T cells and intrathymic progenitors that had survived conditioning. Hyperexpanded clone frequencies declined over subsequent months; after one year, T-cell counts and TCRbeta diversity were mostly attributed to newly produced T cells. The apparently early recovery of alphabetaT-cell counts about two months after transplant reportedly depended on only several hundred rapidly expanded clones that came from non-depleted graft cells.

This chain is built from TRBV11-1 and TRBJ2-1, and 14 bases in between align with TRBD2. Sample: PBMCs, taken before TCRalphabeta/CD19-depleted stem cell transplant. This clonotype was obtained from a girl under three years old with combined immunodeficiency, due to receive a stem cell transplant. The DNA sequence is as follows: TGTGCCAGCCGCTCGACGGGACTAGCGGGAGCCAATGAGCAGTTCTTC. This sequence encodes CASRSTGLAGANEQFF.